This T cell receptor (beta chain) was identified in a study of blood T cell repertoires in COVID-19. Across the whole study: Sites across the United States, Italy and Spain contributed samples from acute and convalescent COVID-19. Nucleic acid was either cDNA or gDNA, and it came from T cells, B-cell-depleted T cells, or PBMCs.

V lost 2 bases and J 2 bases, leaving 16 bases between the germline ends. Germline CDR1 and CDR2: GTSNPN and SVGIG (reference sequence). This CDR3 spans 17 amino acids. Per the original data handling: The assay estimated nucleated cells by amplifying reference gene primers. TCRdb's copy holds only in-frame clones and misses some; the assay was immunoSEQ multiplex PCR. The V and J calls and clone size come from that table; D and trimming were worked out from the DNA. This repertoire shows about 12,000 clones, around 71% found once; its top ten account for less than 7.5%. Seattle patients were enrolled during active infection and followed longitudinally.

Material for sequencing was peripheral blood. The receptor was derived from a man aged 55 to 70 with COVID-19, enrolled during active disease. The genes are TRBV30 and TRBJ2-6, with D perhaps TRBD2 (6 bases). The CDR3: CAWSFLRDSTGANVLTF. In DNA, the CDR3 is TGTGCCTGGAGTTTTCTCCGGGACTCGACTGGGGCCAACGTCCTGACTTTC.